These 20 T cell receptor beta chains came from one sample sequenced in a study of long-term antiretroviral therapy in people with HIV. This was the immunoSEQ v3.0 assay at survey level. The repertoire was sequenced with immunoSEQ multiplex PCR; TCRdb's copy has only in-frame clones and lacks some. The profile shows about 25,000 clones, 85% to 95% of them singletons. The specimen comprised unsorted PBMCs, sampled 7.6 years after starting antiretroviral therapy. Every receptor here comes from a woman between 40 and 50 years old with HIV.

The J gene is TRBJ1-1, the V gene TRBV7-9; D ambiguous. The germline CDR1 and CDR2 sequences are SEHNR and FQNEAQ (reference sequence). Trimming shortened V by 3 bases and J by 9 bases, and 11 bases separated the two germline ends. CDR3 length: 12 amino acids. This CDR3 is CASSFLEGQAFF. The CDR3 nucleotides are TGTGCCAGCAGCTTTCTTGAAGGACAAGCTTTCTTT.

This clone appeared a single time. The CDR3 nucleotides read TGTGCCAGCAGCTGGACAGGGGGGGGCTATGGCTACACCTTC. Amino acid sequence: CASSWTGGGYGYTF. The rearrangement uses TRBV7-2 and TRBJ1-2; TRBD1 matches at 10 bases. The CDR3 runs to 14 residues. CDR1 is SGHTA and CDR2 is FQGNSA in the germline V gene. V lost 4 bases and J lost 4; bases outside the gene matches: 3.

The chain is built from TRBV19 and TRBJ2-1; D might be TRBD1 (6 bases). Germline CDR1 and CDR2: LNHDA and SQIVND (reference sequence). This CDR3 is built from 13 residues. V was shortened by 3 bases and J by 10 bases, with 13 bases between the two germline ends. CDR3 sequence (DNA): TGTGCCAGTAGTATTAGGGGGAAAAACGAGCAGTTCTTC. Translated, it gives CASSIRGKNEQFF.

V usage is TRBV6-5 and J usage is TRBJ1-1; D is uncertain. Germline CDR1 MNHEY, CDR2 SVGAGI. The V end was cut by 2 bases, the J end by 3 bases, with 13 bases between. The CDR3 is 15 amino acids. CDR3 nucleotides: TGTGCCAGCAGTTACAACCGAAACCTAGACACTGAAGCTTTCTTT. Translating it yields CASSYNRNLDTEAFF.

The chain recombines TRBV19 with TRBJ2-7; 10 nucleotides line up with TRBD1. This CDR3 is 15 amino acids long. Germline values: CDR1 LNHDA, CDR2 SQIVND (reference sequence). V was pared by 5 bases and J by 3 bases, with 7 bases of the junction left unmatched. The CDR3 protein is CASSAAGTGVYEQYF. CDR3 bases: TGTGCCAGTAGTGCCGCCGGGACAGGGGTCTACGAGCAGTACTTC.

The gene calls are TRBV5-8 and TRBJ1-1, with TRBD1 matching 9 bases. With 5 bases clipped from V and 4 bases from J, the junction kept 9 bases outside the gene matches. The CDR3 totals 15 residues. CDR1 is SGHTS and CDR2 is YDEGEE in the germline V gene. The CDR3 is CASSAPGTGTTEAFF. CDR3 DNA: TGTGCCAGCAGTGCCCCCGGGACAGGGACCACTGAAGCTTTCTTT.

The chain combines TRBV30 with TRBJ1-6; D is uncertain. This CDR3 region has 13 residues. Germline V gene sequence: CDR1 GTSNPN, CDR2 SVGIG (reference sequence). Trimming removed 1 base from V and 4 bases from J, with 5 bases in between. The CDR3 region has the DNA TGTGCCTGGAGTGGCAATTATAATTCACCCCTCCACTTT. This encodes CAWSGNYNSPLHF.

The rearrangement joins TRBV9 to TRBJ2-1; 7 bases agree with TRBD2. Unmatched junction bases numbered 8, after V lost 2 bases and J lost 3 bases. Germline lookup yields CDR1 SGDLS and CDR2 YYNGEE. The length of the CDR3 is 16 residues. The CDR3 DNA reads TGTGCCAGCAGCGTCTCGCCTAGCGGTATCTACAATGAGCAGTTCTTC. Translated, it gives CASSVSPSGIYNEQFF.

This clone was seen once. The gene calls are TRBV13 and TRBJ1-1; no clear D. V was pared by 7 bases and J by 0 bases, with 12 bases between. Germline CDR1 is PRHDT and CDR2 is FYEKMQ (reference sequence). The CDR3 sequence is 14 residues long. The CDR3 nucleotides are TGTGCCAGCATTCAAGGAGTCTTGAACACTGAAGCTTTCTTT. It translates to CASIQGVLNTEAFF.

The chain links TRBV7-2 to TRBJ1-2; D remains ambiguous. This CDR3 comprises 15 residues. Between the trimmed V and J ends, which lost 3 bases and 5 bases, there was a span of 16 bases. Germline V lookup: CDR1 SGHTA, CDR2 FQGNSA. The CDR3 DNA follows: TGTGCCAGCAGCTTGTCACTGGGCCTTAGATATGGCTACACCTTC. Amino acid sequence: CASSLSLGLRYGYTF. The whole variable domain, filled in from reference TRBV7-2 and TRBJ1-2, reads GAGVSQSPSNKVTEKGKDVELRCDPISGHTALYWYRQSLGQGLEFLIYFQGNSAPDKSGLPSDRFSAERTGGSVSTLTIQRTQQEDSAVYLCASSLSLGLRYGYTFGSGTRLTVV.

The chain combines TRBV27 with TRBJ1-1; TRBD1 agrees at 7 bases. The V gene end was trimmed by 3 bases and the J gene end by 4 bases; junction bases not matched to a gene: 8. CDR3 length: 15 residues. Germline V gene sequence: CDR1 MNHEY, CDR2 SMNVEV (reference sequence). In DNA form, the CDR3 reads TGTGCCAGCAGTTTCCAGGGGGAGGGGCGCACTGAAGCTTTCTTT. Translated, it gives CASSFQGEGRTEAFF.

V gene TRBV2 combines with J gene TRBJ2-1; D is uncertain. Germline V gene lookup returns CDR1 SNHLY and CDR2 FYNNEI. V shed 6 bases and J shed 3 bases, with 9 bases lying between them. The CDR3 loop spans 13 amino acids. The CDR3 reads CASRGRIYNEQFF. DNA for the CDR3: TGTGCCAGCAGAGGTCGGATCTACAATGAGCAGTTCTTC.

This chain connects TRBV5-1 to TRBJ2-7, with 8 bases that match TRBD1. The CDR3 spans 14 residues. Losses at the gene ends were 4 bases for V and 5 bases for J; bases not matched to a gene: 8. Germline CDR1 and CDR2: SGHRS and YFSETQ. The CDR3 here is CASSIGQGTHEQYF. The DNA for the CDR3 is TGCGCCAGCAGCATCGGACAGGGTACCCACGAGCAGTACTTC.

V usage is TRBV18 and J usage is TRBJ1-1, with D possibly TRBD1 on 6 matching bases. CDR3 length equals 18 residues. Germline values: CDR1 KGHSH, CDR2 LQKENI. V lost 1 base to trimming and J lost 4 bases, with 22 bases between them. CDR3 residues: CASSPREMTGLAGTEAFF. CDR3 bases: TGTGCCAGCTCACCACGGGAGATGACAGGATTGGCGGGCACTGAAGCTTTCTTT.

This clone was seen once. The gene calls are TRBV2 and TRBJ1-2, with TRBD1 matching over 12 bases. The V segment lost 5 bases and the J segment 9 bases; nucleotides outside the gene matches: 7. Looked up from germline, CDR1 is SNHLY and CDR2 is FYNNEI. The CDR3 length is 14 residues. The CDR3 DNA reads TGTGCCAGCAGTCCGGGACAGGGGGCATTGAGCTACACCTTC. Translation: CASSPGQGALSYTF.

This chain connects TRBV5-1 to TRBJ2-7; TRBD1 agrees at 7 bases. This CDR3 has 14 residues. The ends lost 2 bases at V and 4 bases at J; junction bases unmatched: 6. Germline V gene sequence: CDR1 SGHRS, CDR2 YFSETQ. Here the CDR3 DNA reads TGCGCCAGCAGCTTCGGGACAGAAGATTACGAGCAGTACTTC. Translated, it gives CASSFGTEDYEQYF. The full variable domain, in which reference TRBV5-1 and TRBJ2-7 provide the parts outside the CDR3, is KAGVTQTPRYLIKTRGQQVTLSCSPISGHRSVSWYQQTPGQGLQFLFEYFSETQRNKGNFPGRFSGRQFSNSRSEMNVSTLELGDSALYLCASSFGTEDYEQYFGPGTRLTVT.

This chain connects TRBV27 to TRBJ2-3, with TRBD2 identical over 7 bases. CDR1 is MNHEY, CDR2 SMNVEV, per germline (reference sequence). V lost 4 bases, J lost 5 bases, and 12 bases stayed unmatched. The CDR3 covers 16 residues. Here the CDR3 DNA reads TGTGCCAGCAGTTCAAGTAGCGGGTTCTGGGGAGATACGCAGTATTTT. It yields the protein CASSSSSGFWGDTQYF.

V gene TRBV11-2 combines with J gene TRBJ1-6; D possibly corresponds to TRBD1 (5 bases). Looked up from germline, CDR1 is SGHAT and CDR2 is FQNNGV. The V gene lost 3 bases and the J gene lost 9 bases, with 18 bases spanning the gap. CDR3 length: 16 amino acids. As DNA, the CDR3 is TGTGCCAGCAGCTTTGCGTTGGGGACTAGTACTTCACCCCTCCACTTT. It encodes CASSFALGTSTSPLHF.

The CDR3, as DNA: TGTGCCAGCAGTGAAGGAGCCGGGAAGAGCAATCAGCCCCAGCATTTT. Protein sequence: CASSEGAGKSNQPQHF. J is TRBJ1-5 and V is TRBV6-1; D not certain. The CDR3 is 16 residues long. Germline V lookup: CDR1 MNHNS, CDR2 SASEGT. The germline V and J ends were trimmed by 1 base and 1 base, with 11 bases remaining between them.

This chain uses TRBV25-1 with TRBJ2-3; 7 bases are shared with TRBD2. The CDR3 runs to 13 residues. V lost 8 bases and J lost 7; bases outside the gene matches: 9. Germline-derived CDR1 and CDR2 are MGHDK and SYGVNS. CDR3 amino acids: CASSPRAGNTQYF. The DNA of the CDR3 is TGTGCCAGCTCCCCGCGAGCGGGAAATACGCAGTATTTT.